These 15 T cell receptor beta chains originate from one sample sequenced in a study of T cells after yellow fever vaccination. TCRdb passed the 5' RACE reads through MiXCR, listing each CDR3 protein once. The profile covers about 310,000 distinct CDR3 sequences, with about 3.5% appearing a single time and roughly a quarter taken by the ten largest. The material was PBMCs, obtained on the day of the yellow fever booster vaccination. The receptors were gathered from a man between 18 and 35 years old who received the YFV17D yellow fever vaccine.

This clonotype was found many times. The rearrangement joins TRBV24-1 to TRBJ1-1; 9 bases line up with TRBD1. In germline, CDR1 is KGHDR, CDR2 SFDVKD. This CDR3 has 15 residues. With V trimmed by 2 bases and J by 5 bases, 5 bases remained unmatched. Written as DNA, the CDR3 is TGTGCCACCAGTGATTCCGGGACAGGGATAACTGAAGCTTTCTTT. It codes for CATSDSGTGITEAFF.

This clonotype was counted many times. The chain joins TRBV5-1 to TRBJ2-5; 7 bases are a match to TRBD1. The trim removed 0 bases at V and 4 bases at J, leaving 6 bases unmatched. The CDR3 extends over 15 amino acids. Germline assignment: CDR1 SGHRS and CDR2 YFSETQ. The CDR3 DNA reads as TGCGCCAGCAGCTTGGTCGTGGGACAGAGAGAGACCCAGTACTTC. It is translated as CASSLVVGQRETQYF.

DNA for the CDR3: TGTGCCAGCAGCTTTGGGACAGGGGGCACCTACGAGCAGTACTTC. It translates to CASSFGTGGTYEQYF. V gene TRBV5-5 combines with J gene TRBJ2-7, with TRBD1 identical over 12 bases. The J segment lost 2 bases and the V segment lost 2 bases, leaving 2 bases of the junction unmatched. CDR3 length: 15 residues. Germline CDR1 is SGHKS and CDR2 is YYEKEE (reference sequence).

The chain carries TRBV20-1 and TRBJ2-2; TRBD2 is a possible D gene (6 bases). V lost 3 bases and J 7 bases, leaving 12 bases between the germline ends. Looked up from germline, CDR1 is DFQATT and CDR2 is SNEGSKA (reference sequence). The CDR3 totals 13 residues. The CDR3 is CSARTGDDGELFF. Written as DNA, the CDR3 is TGCAGTGCTAGGACGGGGGATGACGGGGAGCTGTTTTTT.

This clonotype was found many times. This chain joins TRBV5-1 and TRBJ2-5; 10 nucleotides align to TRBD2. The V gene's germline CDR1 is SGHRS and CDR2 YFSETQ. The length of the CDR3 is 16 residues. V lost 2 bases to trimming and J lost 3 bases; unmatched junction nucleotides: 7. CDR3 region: CASSLEPSGSKETQYF. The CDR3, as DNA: TGCGCCAGCAGCTTAGAACCTAGCGGGAGCAAAGAGACCCAGTACTTC. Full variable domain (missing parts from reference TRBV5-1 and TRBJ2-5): KAGVTQTPRYLIKTRGQQVTLSCSPISGHRSVSWYQQTPGQGLQFLFEYFSETQRNKGNFPGRFSGRQFSNSRSEMNVSTLELGDSALYLCASSLEPSGSKETQYFGPGTRLLVL.

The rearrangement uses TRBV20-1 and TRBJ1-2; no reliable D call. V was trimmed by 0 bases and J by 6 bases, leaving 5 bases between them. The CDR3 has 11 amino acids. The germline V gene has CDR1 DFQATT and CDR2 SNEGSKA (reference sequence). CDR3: CSARDGNGYTF. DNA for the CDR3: TGCAGTGCTAGAGACGGGAATGGCTACACCTTC.

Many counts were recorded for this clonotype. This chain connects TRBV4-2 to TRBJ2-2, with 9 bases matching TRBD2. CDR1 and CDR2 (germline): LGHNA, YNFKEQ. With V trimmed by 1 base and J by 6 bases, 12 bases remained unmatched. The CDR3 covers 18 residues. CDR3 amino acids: CASSQGGRLAGIPGELFF. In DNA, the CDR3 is TGTGCCAGCAGCCAAGGAGGTCGCCTAGCGGGGATTCCCGGGGAGCTGTTTTTT.

The DNA for the CDR3 is TGTGCCAGCAGCCAAGAGGATGCGGGGAGCACAGATACGCAGTATTTT. As protein: CASSQEDAGSTDTQYF. The chain has TRBV4-2 and TRBJ2-3; possibly TRBD2 for D (6 bases). CDR3 length: 16 amino acids. Per germline, CDR1 LGHNA and CDR2 YNFKEQ. The germline V and J ends were trimmed by 0 bases and 0 bases, with 10 bases remaining between them.

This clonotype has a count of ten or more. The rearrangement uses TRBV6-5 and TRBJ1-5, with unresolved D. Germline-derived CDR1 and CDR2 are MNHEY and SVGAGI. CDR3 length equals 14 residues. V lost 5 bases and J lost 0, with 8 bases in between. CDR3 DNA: TGTGCCAGCAGTATAAGTTATAGCAATCAGCCCCAGCATTTT. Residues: CASSISYSNQPQHF.

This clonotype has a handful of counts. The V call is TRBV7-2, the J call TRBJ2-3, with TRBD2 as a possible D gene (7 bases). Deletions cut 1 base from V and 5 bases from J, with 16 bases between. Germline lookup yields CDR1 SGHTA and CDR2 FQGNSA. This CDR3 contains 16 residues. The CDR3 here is CASSLVGGGFRDTQYF. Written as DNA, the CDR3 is TGTGCCAGCAGCTTAGTAGGGGGGGGATTCAGAGATACGCAGTATTTT.

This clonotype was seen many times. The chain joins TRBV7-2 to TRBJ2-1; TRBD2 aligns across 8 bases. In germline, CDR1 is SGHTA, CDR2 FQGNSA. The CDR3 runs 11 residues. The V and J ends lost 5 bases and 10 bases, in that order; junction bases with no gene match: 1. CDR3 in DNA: TGTGCCAGCAGCCGGGGGGGGGAGCAGTTCTTC. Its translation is CASSRGGEQFF.

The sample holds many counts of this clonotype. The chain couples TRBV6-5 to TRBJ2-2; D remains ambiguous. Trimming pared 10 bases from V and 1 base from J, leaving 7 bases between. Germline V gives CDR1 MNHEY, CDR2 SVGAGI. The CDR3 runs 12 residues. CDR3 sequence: CATLGNTGELFF. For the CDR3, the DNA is TGTGCCACCCTCGGGAACACCGGGGAGCTGTTTTTT.

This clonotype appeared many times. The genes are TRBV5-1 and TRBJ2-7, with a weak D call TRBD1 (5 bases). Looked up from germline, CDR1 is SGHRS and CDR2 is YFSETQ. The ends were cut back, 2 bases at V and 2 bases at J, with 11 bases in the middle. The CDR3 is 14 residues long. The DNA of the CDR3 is TGCGCCAGCAGCTTCGACCGACAGACCTACGAGCAGTACTTC. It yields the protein CASSFDRQTYEQYF.

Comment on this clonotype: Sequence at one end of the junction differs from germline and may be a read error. CDR3 sequence: CASSLGGTGLTEF. For the CDR3, the DNA is TGTGCCAGCAGCTTGGGAGGGACAGGGCTTACTGAATTT. This chain links TRBV5-6 with TRBJ1-1, with 9 nucleotides matching TRBD1. Germline assignment: CDR1 SGHDT and CDR2 YYEEEE. The CDR3 consists of 13 residues.

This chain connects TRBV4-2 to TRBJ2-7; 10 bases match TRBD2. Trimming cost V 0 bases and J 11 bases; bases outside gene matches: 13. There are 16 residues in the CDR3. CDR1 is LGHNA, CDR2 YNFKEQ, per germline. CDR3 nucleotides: TGTGCCAGCAGCCAAGACTGGCTAGCGGGGGCCCTTGGGGAGTACTTC. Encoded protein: CASSQDWLAGALGEYF.